The rows below give T cell receptor beta chains drawn from one sample of a study of control samples from healthy donors and cancer patients. TCRdb's copy holds only in-frame clones and misses some; the assay was immunoSEQ multiplex PCR. The profile shows roughly 190,000 clones, 91% of them singletons. The sequencing sample was made of blood. The source is a woman aged 30 to 39 in good health. Each CDR3 is given with its conserved first and last residue. Each record gives: D gene, J gene, clone size, V gene, CDR3 protein. A D gene is named only where the DNA matches it firmly. The size field is filled for only some rows; it gives once, few, many or a size class.

D: .
J: TRBJ1-3
size: few
V: TRBV6-1
CDR3: CASSEAVSGIGNTIYF

D: .
J: TRBJ1-1
size: once
V: TRBV7-2
CDR3: CASSLSGNTEAFF

D: .
J: TRBJ1-2
size: .
V: TRBV7-2
CDR3: CASSLDADYGYTF

D: TRBD1
J: TRBJ2-1
size: .
V: TRBV7-6
CDR3: CASSLGQGGYNEQFF

D: .
J: TRBJ1-4
size: .
V: TRBV27
CDR3: CASSPGTGPTNEKLFF

D: TRBD2
J: TRBJ2-3
size: once
V: TRBV30
CDR3: CAWSVLAGPTDTQYF

D: .
J: TRBJ1-5
size: .
V: TRBV7-9
CDR3: CASSPSDNQPQHF

D: TRBD1
J: TRBJ1-1
size: .
V: TRBV11-2
CDR3: CASSPDRGQGEAFF

D: .
J: TRBJ1-6
size: .
V: TRBV11-2
CDR3: CASSPGGYNSPLHF

D: TRBD1
J: TRBJ1-1
size: .
V: TRBV7-9
CDR3: CASSLRQGAEAFF

D: .
J: TRBJ2-3
size: .
V: TRBV3-1/TRBV3-2
CDR3: CASSQVQGTDTQYF

D: TRBD2
J: TRBJ2-2
size: .
V: TRBV10-2
CDR3: CASSPSGSTGELFF